Below are 15 T cell receptor beta chains sequenced from a single sample in a study of neurological immune-mediated disorders. Each CDR3 protein is one row after TCRdb ran MiXCR on the 5' RACE reads. Of 65,000 to 70,000 distinct CDR3 sequences in the sample, around 4% were seen once. The sample comprised PBMCs. The receptor set was obtained from a man between 50 and 59 years old with multiple sclerosis.

This clonotype was seen only a few times. The chain joins TRBV7-9 to TRBJ1-1; TRBD1 is a possible D gene (6 bases). This CDR3 spans 17 amino acids. CDR1 and CDR2 from the germline V gene are SEHNR and FQNEAQ (reference sequence). Trimming took 5 bases from V and 5 from J, leaving 24 bases between them. CDR3 sequence reads: CASSEIYRVNSRTEAFF. CDR3 coding DNA: TGTGCCAGCAGCGAAATTTACAGGGTTAACTCTAGGACTGAAGCTTTCTTT.

This clonotype was detected ten times or more. The chain has TRBV5-1 and TRBJ2-3, with 11 bases lining up with TRBD2. The CDR3 is 16 amino acids. Germline V gene sequence: CDR1 SGHRS, CDR2 YFSETQ. Trimming took 1 base from V and 1 from J; bases not matched to a gene: 2. CDR3 residues: CASSLPLAGGTDTQYF. Here the CDR3 DNA reads TGCGCCAGCAGCTTGCCACTAGCGGGGGGCACAGATACGCAGTATTTT.

This clonotype appeared many times. This sequence joins TRBV7-2 and TRBJ2-3; tentative D call: TRBD2 (6 bases). V gave up 5 bases and J gave up 8 bases, with 23 bases separating them. Germline assignment: CDR1 SGHTA and CDR2 FQGNSA. CDR3 length equals 16 residues. Here the CDR3 DNA reads TGTGCCAGCAGCCCGGGGGAGGCATCCCTAGGTGCTACGCAGTATTTT. It specifies CASSPGEASLGATQYF.

This clonotype showed up many times. This sequence joins TRBV20-1 and TRBJ2-5; 7 bases are shared with TRBD1. This CDR3 comprises 13 residues. Trimming at V came to 7 bases and at J to 5 bases, leaving 10 bases not matched to a gene. Germline V CDR1 and CDR2: DFQATT, SNEGSKA (reference sequence). CDR3 nucleotide sequence: TGCAGTGTCCCCCAGGGGGACCGGGAGACCCAGTACTTC. This encodes CSVPQGDRETQYF.

Many counts were recorded for this clonotype. The V and J genes are TRBV7-2 and TRBJ2-1; D call uncertain. Trimming took off 1 base at V and 12 bases at J, with 19 bases between the two ends. CDR3 size: 15 residues. CDR1 SGHTA and CDR2 FQGNSA come from the germline V gene. The CDR3 protein is CASSLGSGGQRGQFF. Here the CDR3 DNA reads TGTGCCAGCAGCTTAGGTTCCGGCGGCCAGAGAGGGCAGTTCTTC.

This clonotype was detected many times. The V and J genes are TRBV20-1 and TRBJ2-7; D uncertain. The germline V and J ends were trimmed by 1 base and 2 bases, with 9 bases remaining between them. Germline V CDR1 and CDR2: DFQATT, SNEGSKA (reference sequence). The CDR3 runs 13 residues. CDR3 protein: CSARGRHPYEQYV. CDR3 DNA: TGCAGTGCTAGAGGGCGGCACCCCTACGAGCAGTACGTC.

This clonotype has just a few counts. The gene calls are TRBV5-1 and TRBJ2-5, with D perhaps given as TRBD1 or TRBD2 (5 bases each). The CDR3 contains 16 residues. Trimming stripped 1 base from V and 2 bases from J, with 15 bases between. Germline CDR1 reads SGHRS; CDR2 reads YFSETQ. CDR3 nucleotide sequence: TGCGCCAGCAGCTTGTTGGCAGGGAGCCCTCAAGAGACCCAGTACTTC. Translation: CASSLLAGSPQETQYF.

The CDR3 nucleotides are TGCGCCAGCAGCTCGCGGACAGCCCATGAAGCTTTCTTT. It encodes CASSSRTAHEAFF. The chain joins TRBV5-1 to TRBJ1-1, with D possibly matching TRBD1 (6 bases). Trimming pared 3 bases from V and 7 bases from J, leaving 13 bases between. Germline V gives CDR1 SGHRS, CDR2 YFSETQ. CDR3 length: 13 residues.

CDR3 DNA: TGTGCCAGCAGAAGCGGGGGGGCAGGGGAGCAGTTCTTC. Translation: CASRSGGAGEQFF. The chain has TRBV9 and TRBJ2-1, with 10 positions matching TRBD2. The V gene's germline CDR1 is SGDLS and CDR2 YYNGEE. The length of the CDR3 is 13 residues. V shed 5 bases and J 10 bases; nucleotides not matched to a gene: 6.

The chain carries TRBV12-3 or TRBV12-4 and TRBJ2-3, with D unresolved. The CDR3 is 13 residues long. V was shortened by 3 bases and J by 4 bases, with 8 bases between the two germline ends. CDR3: CASSFVPSDTQYF. CDR3 DNA: TGTGCCAGCAGTTTTGTCCCCTCAGATACGCAGTATTTT.

This clonotype was counted ten times or more. The rearrangement uses TRBV15 and TRBJ2-1, with D perhaps matching TRBD1 or TRBD2 (6 bases each). Germline CDR1 reads LNHNV; CDR2 reads YYDKDF (reference sequence). Trimming shortened V by 0 bases and J by 0 bases, and 21 bases separated the two germline ends. The CDR3 is 20 residues long. DNA of the CDR3: TGTGCCACCAGCAGAGATGATCGGGGGAAGGGCAGGGGCTCCTACAATGAGCAGTTCTTC. Amino acids: CATSRDDRGKGRGSYNEQFF.

This clonotype was seen many times. V is TRBV5-1 and J is TRBJ2-7; D ambiguous. Trimming removed 0 bases from V and 7 bases from J, with 8 bases in between. Per the germline V gene, CDR1 is SGHRS and CDR2 is YFSETQ. This CDR3 has 12 residues. The CDR3 spells CASSLAVWEQYV. The CDR3 DNA follows: TGCGCCAGCAGCTTGGCGGTCTGGGAGCAGTACGTC.

About this clonotype itself: Because it lacks the conserved phenylalanine or tryptophan at the end, this CDR3 is likely a read error. V gene TRBV5-1 combines with J gene TRBJ2-7; 8 bases are a match to TRBD1. This CDR3 region has 15 residues. Germline loops: CDR1 SGHRS, CDR2 YFSETQ. The CDR3 bases are TGCGCCAGCAGCTTGTTGGGACAGGTCTCCTACGAACAGTACAAC. It translates to CASSLLGQVSYEQYN.

This clonotype has ten or more counts. The rearrangement joins TRBV12-3 or TRBV12-4 to TRBJ2-1; 7 bases align to TRBD1. V was pared by 6 bases and J by 11 bases, with 10 bases of the junction left unmatched. The CDR3 sequence is 13 residues long. The CDR3 loop reads CASRRTGPPQQFF. CDR3 coding DNA: TGTGCCAGCAGGAGGACAGGCCCTCCACAGCAGTTCTTC.

This clonotype was observed at least ten times. The rearrangement joins TRBV9 to TRBJ1-2; 9 nucleotides agree with TRBD1. CDR1 and CDR2 (germline): SGDLS, YYNGEE. V lost 3 bases to trimming and J lost 7 bases; unmatched junction nucleotides: 7. This CDR3 has 14 residues. The CDR3 protein is CASSADRGSGGYTF. CDR3 nucleotide sequence: TGTGCCAGCAGCGCGGACAGGGGTAGTGGTGGCTACACCTTC. Drawing the rest from reference TRBV9 and TRBJ1-2, the complete variable domain is DSGVTQTPKHLITATGQRVTLRCSPRSGDLSVYWYQQSLDQGLQFLIQYYNGEERAKGNILERFSAQQFPDLHSELNLSSLELGDSALYFCASSADRGSGGYTFGSGTRLTVV.